The clone carrying this T cell receptor (beta chain) was recorded once. These data come from a study of blood T cells in healthy people across ages. The ends were cut back, 1 base at V and 9 bases at J, with 10 bases in the middle. The germline V gene has CDR1 LGHDT and CDR2 YNNKEL (reference sequence). The CDR3 totals 13 residues. The use of a sample-barcoded 5' primer and a J-beta primer mix characterized a second PCR of roughly 6 to 12 cycles. TCRdb processed the 5' RACE reads anew with MiXCR; each CDR3 protein has one entry. This table holds about 640,000 distinct CDR3 sequences, under 70% found once.

The receptor's source is a man between 60 and 75 years old in good health. Material: blood. The chain recombines TRBV3-1 with TRBJ2-1, with D unresolved. CDR3 sequence: CASSQGRVGEQFF. DNA of the CDR3: TGTGCCAGCAGCCAAGGAAGGGTAGGTGAGCAGTTCTTC.